This TCR beta chain stems from a study of cytomegalovirus exposure and HLA in healthy donors. Study-level results: Confirmation was obtained in vitro that a few CMV-associated chains are specific for CMV antigens.

CDR1 and CDR2 from the germline V gene are SGHRS and YFSETQ. CDR3 length equals 13 residues. The V end lost 5 bases, the J end lost 6 bases, and 13 bases lay between the germline ends. This clone was recorded only once. What it binds is not known. The study ran its PCR with 60 Vbeta and 13 Jbeta primers. Using immunoSEQ multiplex PCR, the repertoire was profiled, and TCRdb retains in-frame clones only, with some absent. This table holds some 200,000 clones, around 88% found once. This chain uses TRBV5-1 with TRBJ2-3; tentatively, D is TRBD2 (7 bases). The sample consisted of PBMCs. This receptor was identified in a woman under 30 in good health and CMV-seronegative. DNA of the CDR3: TGCGCCAGCAGTCACGAGGGGGGGGATACGCAGTATTTT. Translation: CASSHEGGDTQYF.